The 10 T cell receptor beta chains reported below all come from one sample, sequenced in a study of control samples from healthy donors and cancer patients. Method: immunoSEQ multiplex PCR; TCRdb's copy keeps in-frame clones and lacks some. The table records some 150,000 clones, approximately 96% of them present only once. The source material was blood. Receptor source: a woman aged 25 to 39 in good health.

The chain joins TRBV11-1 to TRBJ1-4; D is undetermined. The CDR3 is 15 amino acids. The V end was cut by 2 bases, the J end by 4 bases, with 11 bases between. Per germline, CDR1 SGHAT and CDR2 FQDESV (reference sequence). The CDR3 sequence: CASSLPGGDNEKLFF. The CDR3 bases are TGTGCCAGCAGCTTACCGGGAGGAGATAATGAAAAACTGTTTTTT.

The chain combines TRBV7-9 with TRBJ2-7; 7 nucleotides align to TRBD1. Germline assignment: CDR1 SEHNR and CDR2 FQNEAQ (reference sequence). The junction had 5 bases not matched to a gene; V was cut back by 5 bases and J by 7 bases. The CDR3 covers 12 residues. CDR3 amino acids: CASSHGQAEQYF. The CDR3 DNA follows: TGTGCCAGCAGCCATGGACAGGCGGAGCAGTACTTC.

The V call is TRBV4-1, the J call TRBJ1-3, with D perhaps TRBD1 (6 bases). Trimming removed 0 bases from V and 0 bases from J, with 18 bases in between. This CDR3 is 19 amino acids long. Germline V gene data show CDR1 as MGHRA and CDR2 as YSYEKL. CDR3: CASSQDLGGPPSSGNTIYF. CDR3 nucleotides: TGCGCCAGCAGCCAAGATCTGGGGGGCCCCCCTAGCTCTGGAAACACCATATATTTT.

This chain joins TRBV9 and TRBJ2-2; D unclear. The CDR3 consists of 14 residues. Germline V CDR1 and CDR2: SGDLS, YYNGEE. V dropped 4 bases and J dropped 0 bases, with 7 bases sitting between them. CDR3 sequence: CASSPSPNTGELFF. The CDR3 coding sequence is TGTGCCAGCAGCCCGAGCCCGAACACCGGGGAGCTGTTTTTT.

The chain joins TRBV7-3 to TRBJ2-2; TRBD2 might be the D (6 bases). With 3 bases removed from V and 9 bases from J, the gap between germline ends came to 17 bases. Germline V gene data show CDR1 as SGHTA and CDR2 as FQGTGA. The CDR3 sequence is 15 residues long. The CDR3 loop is CASSFDVADGRELFF. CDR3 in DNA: TGTGCCAGCAGCTTCGATGTAGCGGACGGCCGGGAGCTGTTTTTT.

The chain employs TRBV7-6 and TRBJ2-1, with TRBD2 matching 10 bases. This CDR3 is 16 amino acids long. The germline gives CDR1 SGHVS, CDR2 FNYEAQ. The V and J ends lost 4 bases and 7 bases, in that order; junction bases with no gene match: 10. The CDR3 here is CASSSRLAGDTNEQFF. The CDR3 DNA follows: TGTGCCAGCAGCTCCCGGCTAGCGGGAGATACGAATGAGCAGTTCTTC.

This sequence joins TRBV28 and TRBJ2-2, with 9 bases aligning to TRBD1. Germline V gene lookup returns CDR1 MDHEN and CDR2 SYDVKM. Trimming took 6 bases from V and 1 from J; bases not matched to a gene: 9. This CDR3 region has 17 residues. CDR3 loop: CASSSPRDRENTGELFF. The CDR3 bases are TGTGCCAGCAGCAGCCCGAGGGACAGGGAGAACACCGGGGAGCTGTTTTTT.

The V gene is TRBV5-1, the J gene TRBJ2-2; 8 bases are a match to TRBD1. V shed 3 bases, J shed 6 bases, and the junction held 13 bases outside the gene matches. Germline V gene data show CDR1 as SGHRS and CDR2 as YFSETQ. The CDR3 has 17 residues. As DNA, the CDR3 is TGCGCCAGCAGCTCATTGGGCAGGGGGCAGGATGCCGGGGAGCTGTTTTTT. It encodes CASSSLGRGQDAGELFF.

The CDR3 DNA reads TGTGCCACCAGTGATCGGACAGGGGGCACCTATGGCTACACCTTC. Amino acid sequence: CATSDRTGGTYGYTF. The V gene is TRBV24-1, the J gene TRBJ1-2; 11 positions agree with TRBD1. Germline V gene lookup returns CDR1 KGHDR and CDR2 SFDVKD. CDR3 length: 15 residues. Trimming cost V 3 bases and J 4 bases; bases outside gene matches: 3.

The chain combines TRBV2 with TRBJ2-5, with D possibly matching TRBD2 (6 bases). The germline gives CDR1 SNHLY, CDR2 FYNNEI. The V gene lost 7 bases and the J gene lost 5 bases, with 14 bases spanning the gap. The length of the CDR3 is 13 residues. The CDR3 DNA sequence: TGTGCCAGCATATGGGACTTCGGGGAGACCCAGTACTTC. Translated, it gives CASIWDFGETQYF.